This TCR beta chain was captured in a study of CD8 T cells in ankylosing spondylitis. This clonotype was seen at least ten times. Its specificity is unknown. TCR beta libraries were made by quantitative 5'-RACE with molecular barcodes. TCRdb called the 5' RACE reads again in MiXCR, with one record for every CDR3 protein. Among around 250,000 distinct CDR3 sequences listed, around 10% were seen once. Whole-study findings and limits: Some motif variants had been reported before (in reactive arthritis synovial fluid and blood). Matched ankylosing spondylitis synovial fluid reportedly contained a significantly enriched population of disease-linked clones. Seemingly characteristic of ankylosing spondylitis blood was a TCR beta motif consisting of 7 or 8 highly homologous variants.

Germline lookup yields CDR1 SGHTA and CDR2 FQGNSA. This CDR3 spans 13 amino acids. Trimming removed 5 bases from V and 0 bases from J, with 7 bases in between. The chain carries TRBV7-2 and TRBJ1-2, with no clear D. The sample comprised blood, either unsorted or a sorted T cell fraction (not recorded which). This TCR was recovered from a male donor with ankylosing spondylitis or in good health (not recorded which). The CDR3 DNA sequence: TGTGCCAGCAGCCGACGGGCTAACTATGGCTACACCTTC. It yields the protein CASSRRANYGYTF. Based on the CDR3 plus reference TRBV7-2 and TRBJ1-2, the full variable domain is GAGVSQSPSNKVTEKGKDVELRCDPISGHTALYWYRQSLGQGLEFLIYFQGNSAPDKSGLPSDRFSAERTGGSVSTLTIQRTQQEDSAVYLCASSRRANYGYTFGSGTRLTVV.